The clone carrying this TCR beta chain was recorded at least ten times. The antigen is not known. CDR3 length: 16 residues. J gave up 8 bases and V 0 bases, and 7 bases lay outside the gene matches. Germline V gene data show CDR1 as LGHNA and CDR2 as YSLEER. These data are taken from a study of T-cell reconstitution after alpha-beta-depleted transplantation in children. The TCRbeta library incorporated unique molecular identifiers. TCRdb recomputed calls from the PCR reads with MiXCR, one row per CDR3 protein. The sample contains approximately 32,000 distinct CDR3 sequences, nearly 6.5% of which appear only once. Findings and caveats of the study: One year after transplant, T-cell counts and diversity came mostly from newly produced T cells. After transplant, high TCRbeta diversity at day 60 in some patients arose from surviving recipient T cells and thymic progenitors. Alpha-beta T cells about two months after transplant reportedly derived from several hundred expanded graft clones.

The specimen was peripheral blood, collected 60 days after TCRalphabeta/CD19-depleted stem cell transplant. The chain is built from TRBV4-3 and TRBJ2-1; TRBD2 matches 10 bases. The clonotype originates from a child in the first two years of life who had a stem cell transplant for acute myeloid leukemia, so the T cells may come from the graft donor. DNA of the CDR3: TGCGCCAGCAGCCAAGATCCGAGCGGGGGGGCCCATGAGCAGTTCTTC. This sequence encodes CASSQDPSGGAHEQFF.